Listed here are 18 T cell receptor beta chains from one sample, sequenced in a study of T cells after somatic rescue of genetic block. Sequencing was performed with immunoSEQ multiplex PCR; in TCRdb, only in-frame clones are kept and a portion is missing. There are approximately 70,000 clones in the sample; around 90% occur only once, and 2.8% lies in the top ten. The sequenced sample was peripheral blood mononuclear cells (PBMCs). These receptor sequences come from a man aged 30 to 45.

The CDR3 nucleotides are TGTGCCATCAGTGACGTCGGGGCTAGCGGGGGGACGCAGTATTTT. This sequence encodes CAISDVGASGGTQYF. This chain uses TRBV10-3 with TRBJ2-3, with 11 positions matching TRBD2. CDR3 length: 15 residues. Germline loops: CDR1 ENHRY, CDR2 SYGVKD. J lost 9 bases, V lost 3 bases, and 8 bases had no gene match.

CDR3 residues: CASSQADRYEQYF. As DNA, the CDR3 is TGTGCCAGCAGCCAAGCTGATCGCTACGAGCAGTACTTC. This chain links TRBV4-2 with TRBJ2-7; D unresolved. From germline, CDR1 is LGHNA and CDR2 YNFKEQ. V dropped 1 base and J dropped 3 bases, with 7 bases sitting between them. The CDR3 spans 13 residues.

This rearrangement joins TRBV5-1 to TRBJ2-1, with TRBD2 identical over 11 bases. CDR1 SGHRS and CDR2 YFSETQ come from the germline V gene. The CDR3 covers 18 residues. Unmatched junction bases numbered 11, after V lost 1 base and J lost 5 bases. The CDR3 loop is CASSLILFSGGAHNEQFF. As DNA, the CDR3 is TGCGCCAGCAGCTTGATCCTTTTTAGCGGGGGGGCCCACAATGAGCAGTTCTTC.

This sequence joins TRBV9 and TRBJ2-2; maybe TRBD1 (5 bases). Germline CDR1 and CDR2: SGDLS and YYNGEE. The CDR3 spans 15 residues. Between the trimmed V and J ends, which lost 0 bases and 5 bases, there was a span of 11 bases. CDR3: CASSVEGAPTGELFF. CDR3 sequence (DNA): TGTGCCAGCAGCGTAGAAGGGGCGCCTACCGGGGAGCTGTTTTTT.

The chain is built from TRBV6-5 and TRBJ2-1; a possible D gene is TRBD1 (5 bases). The V gene's germline CDR1 is MNHEY and CDR2 SVGAGI. Trimming stripped 6 bases from V and 0 bases from J, with 12 bases between. The CDR3 runs 15 residues. CDR3 region: CASRAGRYSYNEQFF. The CDR3 DNA is TGTGCCAGCAGGGCAGGGCGGTACTCCTACAATGAGCAGTTCTTC.

J is TRBJ2-7 and V is TRBV6-5, with D possibly matching TRBD2 (6 bases). This CDR3 contains 13 residues. V was clipped by 7 bases and J by 6 bases, with 16 bases between them. CDR1 is MNHEY and CDR2 is SVGAGI in the germline V gene. The CDR3 here is CASTPAEGSEQYF. For the CDR3, the DNA is TGTGCCAGCACCCCGGCGGAGGGAAGCGAGCAGTACTTC.

This chain links TRBV5-6 with TRBJ2-5; tentatively, D is TRBD1 (6 bases). Germline V lookup: CDR1 SGHDT, CDR2 YYEEEE. There are 17 residues in the CDR3. The ends were cut back, 4 bases at V and 0 bases at J, with 19 bases in the middle. The CDR3 loop is CASSRRSGTPYQETQYF. The CDR3 DNA reads as TGTGCCAGCAGCAGGAGGTCCGGGACACCGTACCAAGAGACCCAGTACTTC.

The rearrangement joins TRBV6-1 to TRBJ2-2; TRBD2 aligns across 7 bases. The germline gives CDR1 MNHNS, CDR2 SASEGT. J lost 3 bases, V lost 3 bases, and 7 bases had no gene match. The CDR3 has 16 amino acids. DNA of the CDR3: TGTGCCAGCAGTGAGGAAGCGGGACCGTACACCGGGGAGCTGTTTTTT. Its translation: CASSEEAGPYTGELFF.

This clone was seen only once. The V gene is TRBV5-4, the J gene TRBJ2-3; TRBD2 matches at 9 bases. The CDR3 runs 16 residues. Germline V lookup: CDR1 SGHNT, CDR2 YYREEE (reference sequence). V shed 4 bases, J shed 5 bases, and the junction held 11 bases outside the gene matches. The CDR3 loop reads CASSPEREVPKDTQYF. DNA of the CDR3: TGTGCCAGCAGCCCCGAGCGGGAGGTTCCAAAAGATACGCAGTATTTT.

This CDR3 is CASINRASEIYEQYF. For the CDR3, the DNA is TGTGCCAGCATCAACCGGGCTAGCGAGATCTACGAGCAGTACTTC. The V gene is TRBV6-6, the J gene TRBJ2-7, with a tentative D call TRBD2 (6 bases). Germline V lookup: CDR1 MNHNY, CDR2 SVGAGI (reference sequence). The CDR3 spans 15 residues. V lost 7 bases to trimming and J lost 3 bases, with 19 bases between them.

The V gene is TRBV2, the J gene TRBJ2-7; a weak D match, TRBD1 (6 bases). The V end was cut by 6 bases, the J end by 8 bases, with 20 bases between. The CDR3 spans 14 residues. CDR1 is SNHLY, CDR2 FYNNEI, per germline. CDR3 residues: CASSIQGDYVKQYF. The CDR3 coding sequence is TGTGCCAGCAGCATACAGGGAGACTACGTTAAGCAGTACTTC.

V and J are TRBV11-2 and TRBJ2-7; TRBD1 aligns across 9 bases. The CDR3 runs 15 residues. J lost 1 base, V lost 5 bases, and 6 bases had no gene match. The germline CDR1 and CDR2 sequences are SGHAT and FQNNGV. The CDR3 is CASSRHGQGSYEQYF. The CDR3 coding sequence is TGTGCCAGCAGCCGCCACGGACAGGGGTCCTACGAGCAGTACTTC.

The V call is TRBV10-3, the J call TRBJ2-7; the D call may be TRBD1 or TRBD2 (6 bases each). The V and J ends lost 2 bases and 4 bases respectively, with 15 bases between them. Germline assignment: CDR1 ENHRY and CDR2 SYGVKD. There are 15 residues in the CDR3. Here the CDR3 DNA reads TGTGCCATCAGTGAGCCGGGGGCAGCCGCTTACGAGCAGTACTTC. Translation gives CAISEPGAAAYEQYF.

This clone was counted only a few times. V and J are TRBV5-6 and TRBJ2-7; the match to TRBD1 covers 10 bases. The ends lost 0 bases at V and 1 base at J; junction bases unmatched: 7. Looked up from germline, CDR1 is SGHDT and CDR2 is YYEEEE. The length of the CDR3 is 17 residues. CDR3 in DNA: TGTGCCAGCAGCTTGGGGGCAGGGACAGGGGCATCCTACGAGCAGTACTTC. Translation gives CASSLGAGTGASYEQYF.

J is TRBJ2-3 and V is TRBV7-8; 12 nucleotides match TRBD2. The CDR3 length is 17 residues. With V trimmed by 5 bases and J by 4 bases, 10 bases remained unmatched. In germline, CDR1 is SGHVS, CDR2 FQNEAQ. The CDR3 DNA is TGTGCCAGCAGCCCAAGCCTAGCGGGGGGGCCGGCAGATACGCAGTATTTT. This gives the protein CASSPSLAGGPADTQYF.

The chain combines TRBV5-1 with TRBJ2-3; D is perhaps TRBD2 (6 bases). V was clipped by 0 bases and J by 1 base, with 9 bases between them. This CDR3 comprises 15 residues. Looked up from germline, CDR1 is SGHRS and CDR2 is YFSETQ. The CDR3 loop is CASSLAGLGTDTQYF. CDR3 coding DNA: TGCGCCAGCAGCTTGGCGGGACTCGGCACAGATACGCAGTATTTT.

The chain carries TRBV6-6 and TRBJ2-2; D possibly corresponds to TRBD1 (6 bases). Looked up from germline, CDR1 is MNHNY and CDR2 is SVGAGI (reference sequence). Trimming cost V 6 bases and J 5 bases, with 13 bases left between them. The CDR3 contains 14 residues. CDR3 protein: CASSAGTTTGELFF. DNA of the CDR3: TGTGCCAGCAGCGCCGGGACAACGACCGGGGAGCTGTTTTTT.

The count of this clone is one. This chain connects TRBV10-3 to TRBJ1-2, with D tentatively TRBD1 (5 bases). CDR1 is ENHRY, CDR2 SYGVKD, per germline. Trimming stripped 9 bases from V and 7 bases from J, with 24 bases between. This CDR3 is 15 amino acids long. DNA for the CDR3: TGTGCCATTCGGGACGCAGGCTTGTCCACCCTTGGCTACACCTTC. Protein: CAIRDAGLSTLGYTF.